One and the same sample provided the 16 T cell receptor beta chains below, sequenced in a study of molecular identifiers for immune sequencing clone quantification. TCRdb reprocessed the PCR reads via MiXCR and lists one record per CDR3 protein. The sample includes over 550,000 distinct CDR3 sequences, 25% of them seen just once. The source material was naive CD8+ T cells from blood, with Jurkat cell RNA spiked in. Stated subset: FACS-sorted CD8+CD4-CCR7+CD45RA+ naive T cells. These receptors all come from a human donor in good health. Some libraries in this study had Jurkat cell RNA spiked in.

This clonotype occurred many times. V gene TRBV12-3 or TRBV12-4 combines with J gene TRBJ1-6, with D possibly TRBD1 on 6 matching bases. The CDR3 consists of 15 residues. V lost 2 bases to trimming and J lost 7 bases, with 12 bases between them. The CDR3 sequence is CASSLSGQGNSPLHF. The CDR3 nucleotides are TGTGCCAGCAGTTTATCGGGGCAGGGGAATTCACCCCTCCACTTT.

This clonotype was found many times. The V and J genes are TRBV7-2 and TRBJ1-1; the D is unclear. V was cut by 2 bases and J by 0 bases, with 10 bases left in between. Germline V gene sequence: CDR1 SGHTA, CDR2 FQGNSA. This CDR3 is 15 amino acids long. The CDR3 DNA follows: TGTGCCAGCAGCTTACATAGAGAGTTGAACACTGAAGCTTTCTTT. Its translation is CASSLHRELNTEAFF.

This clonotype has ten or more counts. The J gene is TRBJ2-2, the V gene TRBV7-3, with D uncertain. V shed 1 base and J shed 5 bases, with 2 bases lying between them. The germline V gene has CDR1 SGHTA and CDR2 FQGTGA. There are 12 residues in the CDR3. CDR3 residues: CASSLKTGELFF. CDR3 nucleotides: TGTGCCAGCAGCTTAAAAACCGGGGAGCTGTTTTTT.

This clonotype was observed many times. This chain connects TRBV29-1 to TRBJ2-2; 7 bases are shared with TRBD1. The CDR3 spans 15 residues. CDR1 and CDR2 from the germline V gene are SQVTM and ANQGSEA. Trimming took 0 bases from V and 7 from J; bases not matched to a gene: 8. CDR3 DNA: TGCAGCGTTGAAGACCAACCAGGGGGTGACGGGGAGCTGTTTTTT. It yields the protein CSVEDQPGGDGELFF.

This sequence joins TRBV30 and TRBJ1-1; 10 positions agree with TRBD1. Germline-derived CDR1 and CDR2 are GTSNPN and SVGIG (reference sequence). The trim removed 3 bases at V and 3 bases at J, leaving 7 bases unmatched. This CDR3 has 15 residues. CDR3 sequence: CAWRTGGLTYTEAFF. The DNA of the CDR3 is TGTGCCTGGAGGACAGGGGGCCTAACCTACACTGAAGCTTTCTTT.

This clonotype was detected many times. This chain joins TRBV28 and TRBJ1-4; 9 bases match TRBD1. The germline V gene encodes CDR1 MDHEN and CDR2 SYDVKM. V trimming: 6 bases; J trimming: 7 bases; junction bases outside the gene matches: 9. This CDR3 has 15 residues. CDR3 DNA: TGTGCCAGCAGGACCCTCGACAGGGGGAGTGAAAAACTGTTTTTT. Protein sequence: CASRTLDRGSEKLFF.

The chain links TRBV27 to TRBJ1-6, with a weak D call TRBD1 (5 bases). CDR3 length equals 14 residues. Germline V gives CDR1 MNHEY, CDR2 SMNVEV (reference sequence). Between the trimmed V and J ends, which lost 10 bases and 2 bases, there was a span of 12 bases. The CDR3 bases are TGTGCCACCCGGGGGGTGACCTATAATTCACCCCTCCACTTT. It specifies CATRGVTYNSPLHF.

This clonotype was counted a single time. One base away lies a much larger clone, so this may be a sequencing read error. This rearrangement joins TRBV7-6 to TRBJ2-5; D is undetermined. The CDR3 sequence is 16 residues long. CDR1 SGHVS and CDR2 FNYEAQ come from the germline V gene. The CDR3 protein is CASSLESPTYQEPQYF. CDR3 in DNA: TGTGCCAGCAGCTTAGAAAGTCCAACCTACCAAGAGCCCCAGTACTTC.

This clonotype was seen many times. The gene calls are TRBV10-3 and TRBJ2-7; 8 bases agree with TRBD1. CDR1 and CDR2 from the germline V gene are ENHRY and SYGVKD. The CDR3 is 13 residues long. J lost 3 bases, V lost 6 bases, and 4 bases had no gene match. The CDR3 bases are TGTGCCATCAGGGAGACAGGGGACTACGAGCAGTACTTC. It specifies CAIRETGDYEQYF.

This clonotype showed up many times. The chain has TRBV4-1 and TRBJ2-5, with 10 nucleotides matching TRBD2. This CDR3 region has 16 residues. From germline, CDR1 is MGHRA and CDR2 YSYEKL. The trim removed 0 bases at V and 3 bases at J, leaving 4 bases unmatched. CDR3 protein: CASSQEGLAGEETQYF. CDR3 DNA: TGCGCCAGCAGCCAAGAGGGTCTAGCGGGGGAAGAGACCCAGTACTTC.

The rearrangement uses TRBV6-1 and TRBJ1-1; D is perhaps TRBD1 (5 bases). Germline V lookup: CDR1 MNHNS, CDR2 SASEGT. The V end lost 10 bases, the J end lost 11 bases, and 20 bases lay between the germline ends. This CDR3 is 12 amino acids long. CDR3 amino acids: CATAQGDLVAFF. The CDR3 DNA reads TGTGCCACCGCCCAGGGAGATCTTGTCGCTTTCTTT.

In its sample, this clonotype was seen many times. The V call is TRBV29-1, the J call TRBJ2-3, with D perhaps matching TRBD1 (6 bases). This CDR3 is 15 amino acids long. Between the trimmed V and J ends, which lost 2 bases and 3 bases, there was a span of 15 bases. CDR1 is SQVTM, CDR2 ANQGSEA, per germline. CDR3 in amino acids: CSVERGSRRTDTQYF. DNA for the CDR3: TGCAGCGTTGAAAGGGGGTCTAGGAGGACAGATACGCAGTATTTT.

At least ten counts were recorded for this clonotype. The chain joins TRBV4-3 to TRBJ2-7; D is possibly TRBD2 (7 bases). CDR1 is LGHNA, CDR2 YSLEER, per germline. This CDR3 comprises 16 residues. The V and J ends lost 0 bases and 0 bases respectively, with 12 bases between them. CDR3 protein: CASSQDRGAYSYEQYF. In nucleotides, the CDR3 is TGCGCCAGCAGCCAAGATCGGGGGGCCTACTCCTACGAGCAGTACTTC.

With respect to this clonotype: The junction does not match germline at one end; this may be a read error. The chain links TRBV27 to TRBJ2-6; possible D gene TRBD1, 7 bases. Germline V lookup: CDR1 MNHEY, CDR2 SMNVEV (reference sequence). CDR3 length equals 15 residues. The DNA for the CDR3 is TGTGCCAGCAGTTTCAGGGGGGCCGGGGCCAACGGCCTGACTTTC. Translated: CASSFRGAGANGLTF.

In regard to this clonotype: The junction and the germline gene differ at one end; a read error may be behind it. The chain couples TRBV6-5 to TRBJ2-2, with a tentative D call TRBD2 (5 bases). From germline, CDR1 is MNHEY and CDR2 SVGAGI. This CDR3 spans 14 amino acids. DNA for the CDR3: TGTGCCAGCAGTGCCAGACTGAACACCGGGGAGCGGTTTTTT. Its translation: CASSARLNTGERFF.

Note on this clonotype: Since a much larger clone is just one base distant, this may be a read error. CDR3 loop: CASSSPGRVNEQYF. In nucleotides, the CDR3 is TGTGCCAGCAGTTCTCCGGGACGAGTTAACGAGCAGTACTTC. The rearrangement uses TRBV6-5 and TRBJ2-7; D tentatively fits TRBD1 or TRBD2 (5 bases each). The CDR3 has 14 amino acids. CDR1 is MNHEY and CDR2 is SVGAGI in the germline V gene. The V end lost 4 bases, the J end lost 5 bases, and 15 bases lay between the germline ends.